This T cell receptor (beta chain) came from a study of T cell repertoires in cytomegalovirus infection. Across the study: It can be stated that public TCR beta signatures indicated CMV infection as well as a matching HLA type.

Findings of the study overall: CMV-specific HLA-C-restricted TCR beta clonotypes dominated the ex vivo response. Carriers of CMV and the relevant HLA type were discriminated by public TCR beta frequency.

The CDR3 loop spans 15 amino acids. V lost 0 bases, J lost 4 bases, and 3 bases stayed unmatched. Germline V gene data show CDR1 as LNHDA and CDR2 as SQIVND (reference sequence). TCRdb re-called the reads through MiXCR, storing one row per CDR3 protein. The sample consists of under 300,000 distinct CDR3 sequences, more than 9% of them appearing once. To note about this clonotype: What it binds is unknown.

This chain connects TRBV19 to TRBJ1-2; 9 bases are a match to TRBD1. This receptor was taken from a human donor in good health (CMV status not recorded). Some clones in this sample may be carry-over from other donors' samples. The material sequenced was PBMCs. The CDR3 DNA follows: TGTGCCAGTAGTATAGACGGGGACAGGGTCTATGGCTACACCTTC. Its protein is CASSIDGDRVYGYTF.